The 24 T cell receptor beta chains given below trace back to one sample, sequenced in a study of T cell clonality in common variable immunodeficiency. Only in-frame clones appear in the TCRdb table, and some are missing; sequencing was by immunoSEQ multiplex PCR. This table holds some 40,000 clones with no singletons; the top ten claim around 0.7%. Sequencing was done on a sample of peripheral blood mononuclear cells. All receptors derive from a person between 18 and 70 years old in good health.

This clone has at least ten counts. Read sequence stops 3 residues before the CDR3 end, and the germline J gene provides the missing end. This chain joins TRBV19 and TRBJ1-2; perhaps TRBD1 as D (5 bases). The length of the CDR3 is 13 residues. The germline gives CDR1 LNHDA, CDR2 SQIVND (reference sequence). V shed 7 bases and J shed 4 bases, with 13 bases lying between them. This chain's CDR3 is CASTPETGYGYTF. The sequenced part of the CDR3 DNA is TGTGCCAGTACTCCAGAAACAGGCTATGGC. Based on the CDR3 plus reference TRBV19 and TRBJ1-2, the full variable domain is DGGITQSPKYLFRKEGQNVTLSCEQNLNHDAMYWYRQDPGQGLRLIYYSQIVNDFQKGDIAEGYSVSREKKESFPLTVTSAQKNPTAFYLCASTPETGYGYTFGSGTRLTVV.

This clone came up a few times. The read falls 3 residues short of the CDR3 end, and the missing part is taken from the germline J gene. The chain recombines TRBV6-2 or TRBV6-3 with TRBJ2-4, with 8 bases fitting TRBD2. There are 14 residues in the CDR3. Germline V CDR1 and CDR2: MNHEY, SVGEGT. CDR3 region: CASSYAGGSYGQYF. The part of the CDR3 DNA that was read is TGTGCCAGCAGTTACGCGGGGGGCAGCTATGGT.

This clone appeared many times. The read finishes 3 residues shy of the CDR3 end, and the germline J gene is used to complete it. The chain links TRBV12-5 to TRBJ2-1; possible D gene TRBD2, 6 bases. The CDR3 extends over 16 amino acids. CDR1 is LGHNT, CDR2 FRNRAP, per germline. V lost 2 bases and J 7 bases, leaving 18 bases between the germline ends. The CDR3 is CASGLLASSAGNEQFF. CDR3 DNA (partial): TGTGCTAGTGGTTTGTTGGCTAGCAGCGCGGGGAATGAG.

Concerning this clone: Compared with germline, one end of the junction differs, possibly owing to a read error. The read ends 3 residues shy of where the CDR3 ends; the end is completed using the germline J gene. This chain links TRBV19 with TRBJ2-2; D might be TRBD2 (7 bases). Germline CDR1 LNHDA, CDR2 SQIVND (reference sequence). The CDR3 has 15 residues. Here the CDR3 reads CAGRGGASDTGELFF. The CDR3 bases that were read are TGTGCCGGTAGGGGGGGGGCGTCGGACACCGGGGAG. Supplemented by reference TRBV19 and TRBJ2-2, the full variable domain reads DGGITQSPKYLFRKEGQNVTLSCEQNLNHDAMYWYRQDPGQGLRLIYYSQIVNDFQKGDIAEGYSVSREKKESFPLTVTSAQKNPTAFYLCAGRGGASDTGELFFGEGSRLTVL.

This clone showed up many times. Coverage ceases 3 residues before the CDR3 finishes, and the germline J gene fills in the end. This chain joins TRBV6-4 and TRBJ2-1; 12 bases agree with TRBD1. Unmatched junction bases numbered 12, after V lost 6 bases and J lost 9 bases. CDR3 size: 16 residues. Germline values: CDR1 MRHNA, CDR2 SNTAGT. The CDR3 DNA, read in part, is TGTGCCAGCAGCGATAAACCGGGACAGGGGGCGGGTGAG. It translates to CASSDKPGQGAGE. The CDR3 as a whole reads CASSDKPGQGAGEQFF.

In its sample, this clone was seen many times. Sequencing ends 3 residues short of the CDR3 end; the germline J gene provides the rest. V is TRBV2 and J is TRBJ1-1; a weak D match, TRBD1 (6 bases). This CDR3 has 14 residues. V lost 6 bases and J lost 6, with 17 bases in between. The germline V gene has CDR1 SNHLY and CDR2 FYNNEI. CDR3 region: CASSTPEGEAEAFF. The CDR3 bases that were read are TGTGCCAGCAGCACCCCGGAGGGGGAGGCTGAA.

This clone was recorded a few times. CDR3 DNA (partial): TGTGCCTGGGGTATAGGGGGTGAC. Translated, it gives CAWGIGGD. The entire CDR3 is CAWGIGGDYTF. The chain has TRBV30 and TRBJ1-2; TRBD1 might be the D (6 bases). The CDR3 end falls 3 residues outside the read, so it is completed with the germline J gene. Germline CDR1 GTSNPN, CDR2 SVGIG (reference sequence). This CDR3 is built from 11 residues.

This clone occurred many times. Read data end 3 residues before the CDR3 end; the end is taken from the germline J gene. This chain uses TRBV20-1 with TRBJ1-1; D is uncertain. CDR1 DFQATT and CDR2 SNEGSKA come from the germline V gene (reference sequence). There are 14 residues in the CDR3. The V and J ends lost 5 bases and 3 bases respectively, with 16 bases between them. Partial CDR3 DNA: TGCAGTGCTGACCAGCCGACTGGAGACACTGAA. The encoded protein is CSADQPTGDTE. The whole CDR3 protein reads CSADQPTGDTEAFF.

This clone was counted at least ten times. The read falls 3 residues short of the CDR3 end, and the missing part is taken from the germline J gene. V gene TRBV12-3 or TRBV12-4 combines with J gene TRBJ1-6; perhaps TRBD1 as D (5 bases). The CDR3 spans 12 residues. CDR3 sequence: CASRRGDGALHF. The sequenced CDR3 bases are TGTGCCAGCAGAAGGGGAGATGGGGCC.

This clone was seen at least ten times. The read gets to within 3 residues of the CDR3 end, and the germline J gene fills in the rest. This chain joins TRBV19 and TRBJ2-4, with D maybe TRBD2 (5 bases). Germline V gene sequence: CDR1 LNHDA, CDR2 SQIVND (reference sequence). CDR3 length: 18 amino acids. V was trimmed by 5 bases and J by 0 bases, leaving 20 bases between them. CDR3 DNA (partial): TGTGCCAGTAGTGACATAGGACTTACAGAACTAGCCAAAAACATT. This sequence encodes CASSDIGLTELAKNI. In full, the CDR3 is CASSDIGLTELAKNIQYF.

At least ten counts were recorded for this clone. The sequence runs out 3 residues before the end of the CDR3; the remainder is reconstructed from the germline J gene. The V gene is TRBV11-2, the J gene TRBJ2-3, with 10 bases lining up with TRBD2. The CDR3 consists of 15 residues. The V gene's germline CDR1 is SGHAT and CDR2 FQNNGV. Trimming cost V 5 bases and J 4 bases; bases outside gene matches: 6. CDR3 bases read: TGTGCCAGCAGCCACTTAGCGGGGGGCGCAGATACG. As protein: CASSHLAGGADT. In full, the CDR3 reads CASSHLAGGADTQYF.

Many counts were recorded for this clone. The read terminates 3 residues before the CDR3 end, so the remaining end is supplied by the germline J gene. The V and J genes are TRBV12-3 or TRBV12-4 and TRBJ1-2; 8 bases align to TRBD1. CDR3 length: 14 amino acids. This chain's CDR3 is CASSLTYRGSGYTF. The sequenced part of the CDR3 DNA is TGTGCCAGCAGTTTAACTTACAGGGGGTCGGGC.

This clone came up many times. The read finishes 3 residues shy of the CDR3 end, and the germline J gene is used to complete it. The J gene is TRBJ2-7, the V gene TRBV2, with 7 positions matching TRBD2. This CDR3 has 14 amino acids. The germline gives CDR1 SNHLY, CDR2 FYNNEI. The V gene end was trimmed by 4 bases and the J gene end by 3 bases; junction bases not matched to a gene: 6. CDR3 loop: CASSGRLADYEQYF. The sequenced CDR3 bases are TGTGCCAGCAGTGGGAGGCTAGCGGACTACGAG.

Notes on this clone: This specimen includes other DNA sequences encoding the same CDR3. The CDR3 loop is CASSTKRGVNEQFF. The sequenced part of the CDR3 DNA is TGTGCCAGCAGTACTAAGCGAGGGGTCAATGAG. The chain combines TRBV2 with TRBJ2-1; D possibly matches TRBD1 or TRBD2 (5 bases each). The read terminates 3 residues ahead of where the CDR3 ends, so the germline J gene completes it. V lost 5 bases and J lost 6, with 14 bases in between. This CDR3 comprises 14 residues. Germline CDR1 and CDR2: SNHLY and FYNNEI.

This clone has ten or more counts. From the germline J gene comes the end of the CDR3, since the read stops 3 residues before it. The chain carries TRBV10-3 and TRBJ1-2, with D possibly matching TRBD1 (5 bases). The germline gives CDR1 ENHRY, CDR2 SYGVKD. V was clipped by 6 bases and J by 1 base, with 6 bases between them. The CDR3 runs 12 residues. Partial CDR3 DNA: TGTGCCATCAGCAGGGATAACTATGGC. It is translated as CAISRDNYG. The whole CDR3 protein reads CAISRDNYGYTF.

The table lists this clone with many counts. The read ends 3 residues shy of where the CDR3 ends; the end is completed using the germline J gene. The rearrangement links TRBV6-4 to TRBJ2-1; D perhaps matches TRBD1 (5 bases). The CDR3 length is 13 residues. Germline CDR1 MRHNA, CDR2 SNTAGT. V was shortened by 2 bases and J by 8 bases, with 10 bases between the two germline ends. The CDR3 reads CASSDLGVHEQFF. The sequenced CDR3 bases are TGTGCCAGCAGTGACCTAGGGGTCCATGAG.

This clone appeared many times. The read finishes 3 residues shy of the CDR3 end, and the germline J gene is used to complete it. The chain uses TRBV12-3 or TRBV12-4 and TRBJ2-3; tentative D call: TRBD1 (6 bases). Trimming removed 0 bases from V and 2 bases from J, with 9 bases in between. The CDR3 has 15 residues. The part of the CDR3 DNA that was read is TGTGCCAGCAGTTTAGCGGGGGCCCACACAGATACG. Protein: CASSLAGAHTDT. The full CDR3 reads CASSLAGAHTDTQYF.

In its sample, this clone was seen many times. The missing CDR3 end, 3 residues past where the read stops, is filled in from the germline J gene. The chain links TRBV5-1 to TRBJ1-1, with D perhaps matching TRBD1 (5 bases). V lost 4 bases, J lost 4 bases, and 11 bases lay in between. Germline V gene lookup returns CDR1 SGHRS and CDR2 YFSETQ. This CDR3 contains 13 residues. CDR3 DNA (partial): TGCGCCAGCAGCCCGGTCCAGGGCACTGAA. This translates into CASSPVQGTE. The CDR3 in full is CASSPVQGTEAFF.

This clone was recorded many times. The sequenced fragment ends 3 residues before the CDR3 boundary, so the rest is inferred from the germline J gene. The V and J genes are TRBV5-4 and TRBJ1-2; 7 bases map to TRBD1. V lost 4 bases to trimming and J lost 3 bases; unmatched junction nucleotides: 12. The CDR3 sequence is 16 residues long. From germline, CDR1 is SGHNT and CDR2 YYREEE (reference sequence). The CDR3: CASSVDRRERHYGYTF. The CDR3 DNA, read in part, is TGTGCCAGCAGCGTGGACAGGAGGGAAAGGCACTATGGC. Drawing the rest from reference TRBV5-4 and TRBJ1-2, the complete variable domain is ETGVTQSPTHLIKTRGQQVTLRCSSQSGHNTVSWYQQALGQGPQFIFQYYREEENGRGNFPPRFSGLQFPNYSSELNVNALELDDSALYLCASSVDRRERHYGYTFGSGTRLTVV.

This clone has at least ten counts. The read falls 3 residues short of the CDR3 end, and the missing part is taken from the germline J gene. The chain combines TRBV20-1 with TRBJ2-7, with 10 bases aligning to TRBD2. CDR1 is DFQATT and CDR2 is SNEGSKA in the germline V gene (reference sequence). CDR3 length: 16 residues. With 5 bases clipped from V and 2 bases from J, the junction kept 12 bases outside the gene matches. Partial CDR3 DNA: TGCAGTGCTCTCTCGGATCTAGCGGGGGCCACCTACGAG. It yields the protein CSALSDLAGATYE. The CDR3, in full, reads CSALSDLAGATYEQYF.

This clone was observed many times. Here the CDR3 reads CASSFFGLAGTGANVLTF. CDR3 DNA, as far as it was read: TGTGCCAGCAGTTTTTTCGGACTAGCTGGTACTGGGGCCAACGTC. The J gene is TRBJ2-6, the V gene TRBV28, with 8 positions matching TRBD2. The read is 3 residues too short to cover the CDR3 end, so that end is filled in from the germline J gene. CDR1 and CDR2 (germline): MDHEN, SYDVKM. With V trimmed by 3 bases and J by 2 bases, 9 bases remained unmatched. The CDR3 is made up of 18 amino acids.

This clone was seen many times. Coverage ceases 3 residues before the CDR3 finishes, and the germline J gene fills in the end. The J gene is TRBJ2-1, the V gene TRBV9; no firm D call. Trimming took off 2 bases at V and 7 bases at J, with 10 bases between the two ends. CDR1 is SGDLS and CDR2 is YYNGEE in the germline V gene. The CDR3 loop spans 13 amino acids. This chain's CDR3 is CASSVRQWNEQFF. CDR3 bases read: TGTGCCAGCAGCGTTCGACAATGGAATGAG.

This clone was counted many times. The CDR3 end lies 3 residues beyond the end of the read and is filled in from the germline J gene. The V call is TRBV5-4, the J call TRBJ2-7; 8 positions match TRBD2. Losses at the gene ends were 3 bases for V and 1 base for J; bases not matched to a gene: 3. The CDR3 sequence is 14 residues long. The germline gives CDR1 SGHNT, CDR2 YYREEE (reference sequence). The part of the CDR3 DNA that was read is TGTGCCAGCAGCTCGACTAGCGCGTCCTACGAG. Translation gives CASSSTSASYE. The entire CDR3 protein reads CASSSTSASYEQYF. The full variable domain, completed using reference TRBV5-4 and TRBJ2-7, is ETGVTQSPTHLIKTRGQQVTLRCSSQSGHNTVSWYQQALGQGPQFIFQYYREEENGRGNFPPRFSGLQFPNYSSELNVNALELDDSALYLCASSSTSASYEQYFGPGTRLTVT.

This clone was seen ten or more times. With the read ending 3 residues before the CDR3 end, the germline J gene is used to fill in that end. The rearrangement links TRBV20-1 to TRBJ1-4; no clear D gene. Trimming left V 6 bases short and J 4 bases short, with 12 bases between. The CDR3 is 13 residues long. Germline CDR1 DFQATT, CDR2 SNEGSKA (reference sequence). CDR3 DNA, as far as it was read: TGCAGTGCCCCGATGAACAGTAATGAAAAA. This codes for CSAPMNSNEK. The full CDR3 sequence reads CSAPMNSNEKLFF.